This passage covers 31 T cell receptor beta chains from one sample sequenced in a study of cytomegalovirus exposure and HLA in healthy donors. The PCR was carried out with 60 Vbeta primers and 13 Jbeta primers. TCRdb's table, derived via immunoSEQ multiplex PCR, lists solely in-frame clones and lacks some. The table includes 110,000 to 150,000 clones, around four fifths detected once. Specimen: PBMCs. Receptor source: a female donor in good health and CMV-seronegative.

The chain couples TRBV6-5 to TRBJ1-1; perhaps TRBD1 as D (6 bases). The CDR3 loop spans 12 amino acids. From germline, CDR1 is MNHEY and CDR2 SVGAGI. V was shortened by 10 bases and J by 3 bases, with 12 bases between the two germline ends. The CDR3 DNA reads TGTGCCATAGGGGGAATCTACACTGAAGCTTTCTTT. It is translated as CAIGGIYTEAFF.

V is TRBV28 and J is TRBJ2-7, with TRBD1 identical over 8 bases. J gave up 1 base and V 4 bases, and 9 bases lay outside the gene matches. This CDR3 comprises 16 residues. Per the germline V gene, CDR1 is MDHEN and CDR2 is SYDVKM. The CDR3 sequence: CASSSLDREKSYEQYF. The CDR3 DNA reads as TGTGCCAGCAGTTCCTTGGACAGGGAGAAATCCTACGAGCAGTACTTC.

The rearrangement joins TRBV19 to TRBJ2-1; 8 nucleotides match TRBD2. The CDR3 consists of 15 residues. The trim removed 8 bases at V and 0 bases at J, leaving 6 bases unmatched. Germline CDR1 reads LNHDA; CDR2 reads SQIVND (reference sequence). The CDR3 is CASSTSGSSYNEQFF. CDR3 in DNA: TGTGCCAGTTCAACTAGCGGTAGCTCCTACAATGAGCAGTTCTTC. Full variable domain (outside the CDR3, taken from reference TRBV19 and TRBJ2-1): DGGITQSPKYLFRKEGQNVTLSCEQNLNHDAMYWYRQDPGQGLRLIYYSQIVNDFQKGDIAEGYSVSREKKESFPLTVTSAQKNPTAFYLCASSTSGSSYNEQFFGPGTRLTVL.

In regard to this clone: At the DNA level, this CDR3 is encoded by other sequences in the same sample as well. The J gene is TRBJ2-3, the V gene TRBV6-4, with D maybe TRBD2 (6 bases). This CDR3 contains 13 residues. V lost 5 bases and J lost 0, with 6 bases in between. CDR1 and CDR2 from the germline V gene are MRHNA and SNTAGT. CDR3 in DNA: TGTGCCAGCAGTAGCGGGAGCACAGATACGCAGTATTTT. This gives the protein CASSSGSTDTQYF.

This clone has only one observation. The chain joins TRBV4-1 to TRBJ2-1, with 10 bases lining up with TRBD2. This CDR3 comprises 14 residues. Trimming cost V 4 bases and J 12 bases; bases outside gene matches: 9. Germline assignment: CDR1 MGHRA and CDR2 YSYEKL. The CDR3 loop is CASSPGTSVFGQFF. The CDR3 DNA sequence: TGCGCCAGCAGCCCCGGGACTAGCGTTTTCGGGCAGTTCTTC.

The chain recombines TRBV6-5 with TRBJ2-6, with D possibly TRBD1 on 5 matching bases. Germline-derived CDR1 and CDR2 are MNHEY and SVGAGI. Trimming pared 2 bases from V and 2 bases from J, leaving 10 bases between. This CDR3 spans 16 amino acids. The CDR3 bases are TGTGCCAGCAGTTACGGGGCAGTTGCTGGGGCCAACGTCCTGACTTTC. Its translation is CASSYGAVAGANVLTF.

This rearrangement joins TRBV11-2 to TRBJ1-1; 8 bases map to TRBD1. The CDR3 runs 13 residues. The V and J ends lost 0 bases and 7 bases, in that order; junction bases with no gene match: 1. CDR1 SGHAT and CDR2 FQNNGV come from the germline V gene. The CDR3 region is CASSLEQGVEAFF. As DNA, the CDR3 is TGTGCCAGCAGCTTAGAACAGGGGGTTGAAGCTTTCTTT.

This clone showed up just once. The gene calls are TRBV21-1 and TRBJ1-1. TRBV21-1 is recorded as a pseudogene. This CDR3 spans 15 amino acids. The chain's CDR3 is CASSSPPRGNTEAFF. Here the CDR3 DNA reads TGTGCCAGCAGCAGTCCGCCCCGCGGAAACACTGAAGCTTTCTTT.

This clone turned up a few times. The chain combines TRBV5-1 with TRBJ1-1; weak D call: TRBD1 (5 bases). Deletions cut 7 bases from V and 0 bases from J, with 16 bases between. Germline-derived CDR1 and CDR2 are SGHRS and YFSETQ. The CDR3 has 15 amino acids. CDR3 DNA: TGCGCCAGCCGTCCAAGACAGCAGATGAACACTGAAGCTTTCTTT. Encoded protein: CASRPRQQMNTEAFF.

The chain employs TRBV30 and TRBJ2-2; D is possibly TRBD1 (6 bases). The CDR3 sequence is 16 residues long. Germline V CDR1 and CDR2: GTSNPN, SVGIG (reference sequence). Trimming stripped 4 bases from V and 2 bases from J, with 17 bases between. The CDR3 spells CAWTPPTGRNTGELFF. The CDR3 DNA reads TGTGCCTGGACCCCCCCGACAGGTCGAAACACCGGGGAGCTGTTTTTT. Full variable domain (outside the CDR3, taken from reference TRBV30 and TRBJ2-2): SQTIHQWPATLVQPVGSPLSLECTVEGTSNPNLYWYRQAAGRGLQLLFYSVGIGQISSEVPQNLSASRPQDRQFILSSKKLLLSDSGFYLCAWTPPTGRNTGELFFGEGSRLTVL.

V is TRBV27 and J is TRBJ1-2; TRBD1 might be the D (5 bases). V was cut by 3 bases and J by 1 base, with 15 bases left in between. Looked up from germline, CDR1 is MNHEY and CDR2 is SMNVEV (reference sequence). The CDR3 loop spans 16 amino acids. CDR3 nucleotide sequence: TGTGCCAGCAGTTTGCGGGACCGCGACCTTAACTATGGCTACACCTTC. This encodes CASSLRDRDLNYGYTF.

V usage is TRBV7-9 and J usage is TRBJ1-2, with 8 nucleotides matching TRBD1. V shed 4 bases, J shed 8 bases, and the junction held 6 bases outside the gene matches. The CDR3 spans 13 residues. Germline V gene lookup returns CDR1 SEHNR and CDR2 FQNEAQ (reference sequence). CDR3 residues: CASSSLDRAGYTF. Here the CDR3 DNA reads TGTGCCAGCAGCTCGTTGGACAGGGCCGGCTACACCTTC. Combining the CDR3 with reference TRBV7-9 and TRBJ1-2 gives the whole variable domain DTGVSQNPRHKITKRGQNVTFRCDPISEHNRLYWYRQTLGQGPEFLTYFQNEAQLEKSRLLSDRFSAERPKGSFSTLEIQRTEQGDSAMYLCASSSLDRAGYTFGSGTRLTVV.

J is TRBJ2-7 and V is TRBV7-8, with D possibly being TRBD2 (7 bases). This CDR3 has 14 residues. The germline gives CDR1 SGHVS, CDR2 FQNEAQ. Trimming shortened V by 3 bases and J by 6 bases, and 15 bases separated the two germline ends. The CDR3 reads CASSLAGAKGEQYF. DNA for the CDR3: TGTGCCAGCAGCTTGGCGGGGGCAAAGGGCGAGCAGTACTTC.

The chain has TRBV30 and TRBJ1-1; D is possibly TRBD1 (5 bases). CDR1 is GTSNPN and CDR2 is SVGIG in the germline V gene (reference sequence). The CDR3 is 13 amino acids. The germline V and J ends were trimmed by 1 base and 4 bases, with 10 bases remaining between them. The CDR3 nucleotides are TGTGCCTGGAGTGGTAGGGGAGGCACTGAAGCTTTCTTT. This gives the protein CAWSGRGGTEAFF.

The genes are TRBV7-2 and TRBJ2-7; 7 nucleotides align to TRBD1. The CDR3 runs to 13 residues. Germline assignment: CDR1 SGHTA and CDR2 FQGNSA. The J segment lost 6 bases and the V segment lost 5 bases, leaving 7 bases of the junction unmatched. CDR3 bases: TGTGCCAGCAGCCTCCGGGACAGAGGCGAGCAGTACTTC. Translation: CASSLRDRGEQYF.

The chain has TRBV28 and TRBJ2-5; a weak D match, TRBD1 (6 bases). This CDR3 is built from 16 residues. Germline CDR1 MDHEN, CDR2 SYDVKM. The ends were cut back, 5 bases at V and 1 base at J, with 17 bases in the middle. CDR3 residues: CASSPPHRDPQETQYF. The CDR3 DNA is TGTGCCAGCAGTCCCCCGCACAGGGACCCCCAAGAGACCCAGTACTTC.

The V gene is TRBV11-2, the J gene TRBJ2-7, with 10 bases matching TRBD2. This CDR3 has 15 amino acids. V lost 1 base to trimming and J lost 3 bases; unmatched junction nucleotides: 3. CDR1 and CDR2 from the germline V gene are SGHAT and FQNNGV. In nucleotides, the CDR3 is TGTGCCAGCAGCTTAGGTCTAGCGGGAGACTACGAGCAGTACTTC. Translating gives CASSLGLAGDYEQYF.

This rearrangement joins TRBV5-1 to TRBJ2-2; weak D call: TRBD1 (6 bases). The V gene lost 5 bases and the J gene lost 1 base, with 15 bases spanning the gap. Germline V gene lookup returns CDR1 SGHRS and CDR2 YFSETQ. CDR3 length: 16 residues. The CDR3 sequence: CASRRWTVLNTGELFF. The CDR3 region has the DNA TGCGCCAGCAGGCGATGGACAGTCCTGAACACCGGGGAGCTGTTTTTT.

The V call is TRBV28, the J call TRBJ1-1, with a weak D call TRBD1 (6 bases). The CDR3 sequence is 13 residues long. CDR1 is MDHEN, CDR2 SYDVKM, per germline. Trimming pared 6 bases from V and 0 bases from J, leaving 8 bases between. DNA for the CDR3: TGTGCCAGCAGGGGGGCCTTGAACACTGAAGCTTTCTTT. It specifies CASRGALNTEAFF. The whole variable domain, remainder taken from reference TRBV28 and TRBJ1-1, is DVKVTQSSRYLVKRTGEKVFLECVQDMDHENMFWYRQDPGLGLRLIYFSYDVKMKEKGDIPEGYSVSREKKERFSLILESASTNQTSMYLCASRGALNTEAFFGQGTRLTVV.

This rearrangement joins TRBV9 to TRBJ2-3; no clear D. Germline V lookup: CDR1 SGDLS, CDR2 YYNGEE. The CDR3 covers 14 residues. V lost 0 bases and J lost 2, with 7 bases in between. CDR3 DNA: TGTGCCAGCAGCGTAGAAGCTTTCACAGATACGCAGTATTTT. It is translated as CASSVEAFTDTQYF.

This chain uses TRBV28 with TRBJ1-5; D uncertain. The CDR3 contains 12 residues. V lost 8 bases and J 6 bases, leaving 11 bases between the germline ends. Germline V lookup: CDR1 MDHEN, CDR2 SYDVKM. The CDR3 region has the DNA TGTGCCAGCCGGGTGTGGAGTCAGCCCCAGCATTTT. Its translation is CASRVWSQPQHF.

The rearrangement joins TRBV6-6 to TRBJ2-7; D perhaps matches TRBD2 (5 bases). The germline V gene encodes CDR1 MNHNY and CDR2 SVGAGI (reference sequence). Between the trimmed V and J ends, which lost 5 bases and 2 bases, there was a span of 16 bases. The CDR3 totals 15 residues. In DNA, the CDR3 is TGTGCCAGCAGTCTTGCGGCCCCCGGGACCTACGAGCAGTACTTC. This gives the protein CASSLAAPGTYEQYF.

The chain couples TRBV30 to TRBJ2-7, with D hard to call. Germline values: CDR1 GTSNPN, CDR2 SVGIG (reference sequence). CDR3 size: 12 residues. V was pared by 5 bases and J by 6 bases, with 14 bases between. Here the CDR3 reads CAWERVRAEQYF. The CDR3 DNA sequence: TGTGCCTGGGAGCGAGTTCGAGCCGAGCAGTACTTC.

The chain carries TRBV4-1 and TRBJ1-2; perhaps TRBD1 as D (6 bases). V dropped 0 bases and J dropped 5 bases, with 10 bases sitting between them. The CDR3 is made up of 14 amino acids. The germline V gene encodes CDR1 MGHRA and CDR2 YSYEKL. Here the CDR3 DNA reads TGCGCCAGCAGCCAAGAAGGAACAGGGTATGGCTACACCTTC. Translation: CASSQEGTGYGYTF.

In this sample, this clone turned up a few times. V gene TRBV5-4 combines with J gene TRBJ1-1; TRBD1 is a possible D gene (6 bases). The CDR3 has 15 amino acids. Germline V gene data show CDR1 as SGHNT and CDR2 as YYREEE (reference sequence). The V gene lost 0 bases and the J gene lost 0 bases, with 9 bases spanning the gap. The CDR3 bases are TGTGCCAGCAGCTTGGGGGGGCAGTTGAACACTGAAGCTTTCTTT. Its translation is CASSLGGQLNTEAFF.

The rearrangement joins TRBV18 to TRBJ2-7; D might be TRBD1 (6 bases). Per the germline V gene, CDR1 is KGHSH and CDR2 is LQKENI. Trimming left V 2 bases short and J 2 bases short, with 13 bases between. The CDR3 covers 15 residues. CDR3 in DNA: TGTGCCAGCTCACCAATAGGACAGATAGCCTACGAGCAGTACTTC. This translates into CASSPIGQIAYEQYF.

This sequence joins TRBV28 and TRBJ1-2; tentative D call: TRBD1 (6 bases). V lost 6 bases, J lost 6 bases, and 14 bases lay in between. The CDR3 sequence is 13 residues long. The germline V gene has CDR1 MDHEN and CDR2 SYDVKM. In DNA, the CDR3 is TGTGCCAGCAGCTCCGTGGACAGTCATGGCTACACCTTC. Translation: CASSSVDSHGYTF.

CDR3 DNA: TGTGCCAGTAGTCTCGACACCTCAGCTAACTATGGCTACACCTTC. Translated: CASSLDTSANYGYTF. The chain employs TRBV19 and TRBJ1-2; D is undetermined. This CDR3 has 15 residues. Trimming took off 5 bases at V and 0 bases at J, with 13 bases between the two ends. The V gene's germline CDR1 is LNHDA and CDR2 SQIVND (reference sequence).

The CDR3 sequence is CASSPSSRTTNYGYTF. CDR3 coding DNA: TGTGCCAGCAGCCCGTCGAGCAGGACTACTAACTATGGCTACACCTTC. The chain is built from TRBV7-8 and TRBJ1-2; D ambiguous. Germline CDR1 is SGHVS and CDR2 is FQNEAQ. The CDR3 runs to 16 residues. With 5 bases removed from V and 0 bases from J, the gap between germline ends came to 16 bases.

The chain uses TRBV6-1 and TRBJ2-2; 7 bases map to TRBD2. Germline V gives CDR1 MNHNS, CDR2 SASEGT. There are 14 residues in the CDR3. After removal of 2 bases from V and 7 bases from J, the junction contained 4 bases not matched to a gene. The CDR3 reads CASSESGDLGELFF. For the CDR3, the DNA is TGTGCCAGCAGTGAAAGCGGGGACCTCGGGGAGCTGTTTTTT.

This clone was seen once. An end of the junction does not agree with germline; a read error may underlie this. The J gene is TRBJ2-7, the V gene TRBV7-9, with TRBD1 identical over 8 bases. The CDR3 has 13 amino acids. Germline CDR1 reads SEHNR; CDR2 reads FQNEAQ (reference sequence). The CDR3 DNA reads TGTTCCAGCAGCTTTGACAGGGGCGACGAGCAGTACTTC. Translating it yields CSSSFDRGDEQYF.